The rows below give T cell receptor beta chains drawn from one sample of a study of T cell responses to AZD1222 COVID-19 vaccine. The repertoire was sequenced with immunoSEQ multiplex PCR; TCRdb's copy has only in-frame clones and lacks some. Of some 150,000 clones listed, roughly 90% were seen once; the top ten hold about 1.6%. Here the sequenced sample was peripheral blood, taken 28 days after the second AZD1222 dose. These receptor sequences come from an adult who received the AZD1222 COVID-19 vaccine. The conserved cysteine and the conserved F or W are not part of the CDR3 here.

v_call	j_call	cdr3_aa
TRBV6-5	TRBJ1-2	ASTGKGSGYT
TRBV5-1	TRBJ1-3	ASSSLGGSGNTIY
TRBV5-5	TRBJ2-1	ASSSSGTSGNYNEQF
TRBV5-1	TRBJ1-4	ASKTGKTNEKLF
TRBV6-5	TRBJ2-3	ASRGVGVSTDTQY
TRBV3-1/TRBV3-2	TRBJ1-1	ASSWTGVNTEAF
TRBV7-9	TRBJ1-1	ASSLVGLRTEAF
TRBV19	TRBJ2-3	ASQDTGSTDTQY
TRBV3-1/TRBV3-2	TRBJ2-7	ASSQDPTSGSSYEQY
TRBV5-1	TRBJ1-1	ASSWGSSSNTEAF
TRBV7-2	TRBJ1-2	ASSLGPSLSNYGYT
TRBV7-3	TRBJ2-7	ASSLIGNGHDEQY
TRBV6-1	TRBJ1-5	ASSDRGNQPQH
TRBV18	TRBJ2-7	ASSPSIGGLSYEQY
TRBV20-1	TRBJ2-7	SARDYNEQY
TRBV2	TRBJ2-1	GVAGGMNEQF
TRBV28	TRBJ2-1	ASSTNPSFNEQF
TRBV6-5	TRBJ1-2	ASSYGRTESYGYT
TRBV5-1	TRBJ1-2	ASSFGGVGYT
TRBV28	TRBJ1-1	ASRDQGGNTEAF
TRBV28	TRBJ2-3	ASSFQRGGRDTQY
TRBV5-6	TRBJ1-1	ASSWASTGRTEAF
TRBV5-8	TRBJ1-5	ASSDRDIDQPQH
TRBV30	TRBJ2-7	AWSIGTGTYEQY
TRBV19	TRBJ1-4	ASSMLAGARATNEKLF
TRBV30	TRBJ1-5	AWSVDEGALQPQH
TRBV30	TRBJ1-2	AWGNSGVDYGYT
TRBV18	TRBJ2-1	ASSPPGQGSYNEQF
TRBV6-5	TRBJ2-7	ASSYSFGEQY
TRBV25-1	TRBJ2-7	ASSDPRGGGDEQY
TRBV6-1	TRBJ1-5	ASSDGPSNQPQH
TRBV7-2	TRBJ1-3	ASSLAHPTGRD
TRBV28	TRBJ1-6	ASSLGAHSPLH
TRBV11-1	TRBJ2-3	ASNHRASGADTQY
TRBV10-1	TRBJ2-1	ASSEWVTEGPDEQF
TRBV15	TRBJ2-1	ATSRGVKQF
TRBV14	TRBJ2-3	ASSPLGGRTDTQY
TRBV19	TRBJ2-2	ASSILGLAVGELF
TRBV11-2	TRBJ1-3	ASSSAGTGRNTIY
TRBV4-1	TRBJ1-2	ASSQVIQDNYGYT
TRBV9	TRBJ1-4	ASSEGGGWPNEKLF
TRBV9	TRBJ2-1	ASSVGLANRGNEQF
TRBV18	TRBJ2-2	ASSGGLNAGELF
TRBV4-1	TRBJ2-6	ASSQESASGANVLT
TRBV19	TRBJ1-4	ASSILVTGFNEKLF
TRBV27	TRBJ2-7	ASLTRQGAYEQY